The rows below give T cell receptor beta chains drawn from one sample of a study of T cells in Graves' hyperthyroidism and ophthalmopathy. TCRdb recomputed calls from the multiplex PCR reads with MiXCR, one row per CDR3 protein. The sample yields 400,000 to 500,000 distinct CDR3 sequences, about 14% seen once. The sequenced material came from blood. The source is a man younger than 30 with Graves' ophthalmopathy. Each CDR3 is given with its conserved first and last residue. A D gene is named only where the DNA matches it firmly. Clone size is shown for a subset of rows, as once, few, many or a class of expanded clone.

V,D,J,size,DNA,CDR3
TRBV5-1,TRBD2,TRBJ2-3,NA,TGCGCCAGCAGCTTCGAAGCGGGAGCAGATACGCAGTATTTT,CASSFEAGADTQYF
TRBV29-1,NA,TRBJ1-5,NA,TGCAGCGTTGAAGATGGGGAGAATCAGCCCCAGCATTTT,CSVEDGENQPQHF
TRBV20-1,TRBD2,TRBJ2-1,many,TGCAGTGCTAGCGGGACTAGCGGCGAGCAGTTCTTC,CSASGTSGEQFF
TRBV20-1,NA,TRBJ1-2,many,TGCAGTGCCACAGGGTTTAAGGGCTATGGCTACACCTTC,CSATGFKGYGYTF
TRBV5-8,TRBD2,TRBJ2-5,few,TGTGCCAGCAGTTTATCCGGGACTAGCGGCCAAGAGACCCAGTACTTC,CASSLSGTSGQETQYF
TRBV5-1,NA,TRBJ1-4,few,TGCGCCAGCAGCCCCCGAAGAATGGCCGGAGGCGAAAAACTGTTTTTT,CASSPRRMAGGEKLFF
TRBV28,NA,TRBJ1-1,NA,TGTGCCAGCAGTTTTAGGGGGGTCGACACTGAAGCTTTCTTT,CASSFRGVDTEAFF
TRBV9,NA,TRBJ2-1,NA,TGTGCCAGCAGCGTAGATCCGGGTGGAAACAATGAGCAGTTCTTC,CASSVDPGGNNEQFF
TRBV7-2,TRBD2,TRBJ2-3,many,TGTGCCAGCAGCTCCCTACCACTAGCGGGGGCCGAAACTAGCACAGATACGCAGTATTTT,CASSSLPLAGAETSTDTQYF
TRBV12-3/TRBV12-4,NA,TRBJ2-6,many,TGTGCCAGCAGTTTAGGGGGGCAGTCTGGGGCCAACGTCCTGACTTTC,CASSLGGQSGANVLTF
TRBV10-3,NA,TRBJ2-3,few,TGTGCCATCAGGCCGTCCGGGAGTGGATCAGATACGCAGTATTTT,CAIRPSGSGSDTQYF
TRBV2,TRBD1,TRBJ1-2,many,TGTGCCAGCAGGGCACAGGGGGCCTATGGCTACACCTTC,CASRAQGAYGYTF
TRBV12-3/TRBV12-4,TRBD2,TRBJ2-3,many,TGTGCCAGCAGTGGACTAGCGGGTAGCACAGATACGCAGTATTTT,CASSGLAGSTDTQYF
TRBV7-8,NA,TRBJ1-3,many,TGTGCCAGCAGCCTTGGGACAAACTCTGGAAACACCATATATTTT,CASSLGTNSGNTIYF
TRBV29-1,TRBD2,TRBJ2-1,many,TGCAGCTCAGCCCCTATAGCGGGAGGGCTCAATGAGCAGTTCTTC,CSSAPIAGGLNEQFF
TRBV13,TRBD2,TRBJ2-7,many,TGTGCCAGCAGCTTAGGACTAGCGATAAACCACGAGCAGTACTTC,CASSLGLAINHEQYF
TRBV2,TRBD2,TRBJ2-3,many,TGTGCCGGAAGACTAGCGGGGGTTGGAGATACGCAGTATTTT,CAGRLAGVGDTQYF
TRBV15,NA,TRBJ2-5,many,TGTGCCACCAGCAGAGATCCAACAGAGACCCAGTACTTC,CATSRDPTETQYF
TRBV28,NA,TRBJ2-7,many,TGTGCCAGCAGTTTGTTGGGGGGCTCCCACGAGCAGTACTTC,CASSLLGGSHEQYF
TRBV4-1,NA,TRBJ1-2,NA,TGCGCCAGCAGCCAAGAAACAGACTGTGGCTACACCTTC,CASSQETDCGYTF
TRBV7-9,NA,TRBJ1-1,NA,TGTGCCAGCAGCTCGAGGGGGGCGCGGGAAGGTTTCTTT,CASSSRGAREGFF
TRBV28,NA,TRBJ1-4,many,TGTGCCAGCAGTTCCTCGGGGATGGGGCGAAATGAAAAACTGTTTTTT,CASSSSGMGRNEKLFF
TRBV13,TRBD1,TRBJ2-5,many,TGTGCCAGCAGCTCCAGACAGGGGGGAGAGACCCAGTACTTC,CASSSRQGGETQYF
TRBV2,NA,TRBJ1-2,few,TGTGCCAGCAGGTCTGGGGAGGGGGAGCCCCTCTATGGCTACACCTTC,CASRSGEGEPLYGYTF
TRBV20-1,TRBD1,TRBJ2-7,many,TGCAGTGTTCCAGGACAGGGATCTATTTACGAGCAGTACTTC,CSVPGQGSIYEQYF
TRBV5-8,NA,TRBJ1-6,NA,TGTGCCAGCAGCTTGGAAGGGGTCGGTTCACCCCTCCACTTT,CASSLEGVGSPLHF
TRBV11-2,NA,TRBJ2-4,many,TGTGCCAGCAGCCCCCGACTGTCTGTAGCCAAAAACATTCAGTACTTC,CASSPRLSVAKNIQYF
TRBV24-1,TRBD1,TRBJ1-2,NA,TGTGCCACCGTCCAGGGACAGGGTCGCTATGGCTACACCTTC,CATVQGQGRYGYTF
TRBV19,TRBD1,TRBJ1-1,few,TGTGCCAGTAGTATAACAGGGGGCGGGAACACTGAAGCTTTCTTT,CASSITGGGNTEAFF
TRBV6-1,TRBD1,TRBJ1-5,many,TGTGCCAGCAGAGACAGGGTTGGCAATCAGCCCCAGCATTTT,CASRDRVGNQPQHF
TRBV10-1,NA,TRBJ2-3,few,TGCGCCAGCAGTGGGGCAGATCGAGGCCCAGATACGCAGTATTTT,CASSGADRGPDTQYF
TRBV10-2,TRBD2,TRBJ2-1,many,TGCGCCAGCAGTGAGAGTAGAGCGGGAGGGATTCAGTTCTTC,CASSESRAGGIQFF
TRBV10-3,TRBD1,TRBJ2-3,few,TGTGCCACTCATACTCCGGGACAGGTTCAGGGTACGCAGTATTTT,CATHTPGQVQGTQYF
TRBV2,NA,TRBJ2-3,many,TGTGCCAGCATTAGCGGACCCAAGGATACGCAGTATTTT,CASISGPKDTQYF
TRBV2,TRBD1,TRBJ2-1,many,TGTGCCAGCAGTGCAGGGGGCGATGAGCAGTTCTTC,CASSAGGDEQFF
TRBV6-1,NA,TRBJ2-7,many,TGTGCCAGCAGGGCCCTGAACAGGGCCAACGAGCAGTACTTC,CASRALNRANEQYF
TRBV6-4,TRBD2,TRBJ2-3,NA,TGTGCCAGTCGGATCGGGACTAGCCGCACAGATACGCAGTATTTT,CASRIGTSRTDTQYF
TRBV20-1,TRBD1,TRBJ2-7,NA,TGCAGTGCTAGAGATCTCAGGACAGGGGGCCACGAGCAGTACTTC,CSARDLRTGGHEQYF
TRBV6-5,NA,TRBJ1-5,NA,TGTGCCAGCAGTTACTCTGGCAGATATAGCAATCAGCCCCAGCATTTT,CASSYSGRYSNQPQHF
TRBV3-1,NA,TRBJ1-1,many,TGTGCCAGCAGCCAAGAGGGCACTGAAGCTTTCTTT,CASSQEGTEAFF
TRBV29-1,TRBD2,TRBJ2-1,many,TGCAGCGTTGAACAACCGGGACTAGCGGGAGCTCCCTCCTACAATGAGCAGTTCTTC,CSVEQPGLAGAPSYNEQFF
TRBV19,NA,TRBJ1-2,few,TGTGCCAGTAGGCTGGGTCCTCTCATAGGCTACACCTTC,CASRLGPLIGYTF
TRBV27,NA,TRBJ2-5,many,TGTGCCAGCAGTTTTTGGTGGGGATCGGAGACCCAGTACTTC,CASSFWWGSETQYF
TRBV6-1,NA,TRBJ1-6,many,TGTGCCAGCAGTGAGGGGGACGGCGATAATTCACCCCTCCACTTT,CASSEGDGDNSPLHF
TRBV27,TRBD1,TRBJ1-2,NA,TGTGCCAGCAGTTTTGTGGGGACAGGGCCCTACACCTTC,CASSFVGTGPYTF
TRBV5-1,TRBD1,TRBJ1-4,many,TGCGCCAGCAGCTGGCTGGGACAGGGGTCGGGTGAAAAACTGTTTTTT,CASSWLGQGSGEKLFF
TRBV9,NA,TRBJ2-6,few,TGTGCCAGCAGCGTAGGTCAATCTGGGGCCAACGTCCTGACTTTC,CASSVGQSGANVLTF
TRBV7-9,NA,TRBJ1-6,few,TGTGCCAGCAGCTTTAGTGGAAATTCACCCCTCCACTTT,CASSFSGNSPLHF
TRBV20-1,TRBD2,TRBJ2-3,many,TGCAGTGCTAGGGTAGCGGGAGGGCCGACCCCAGATACGCAGTATTTT,CSARVAGGPTPDTQYF
TRBV30,TRBD2,TRBJ2-5,many,TGTGCCTGGGGTACTAGCGAGGAGACCCAGTACTTC,CAWGTSEETQYF
TRBV19,TRBD1,TRBJ1-2,NA,TGTGCCAGTAGAAAAGGACAGGGGTCGGATGGCTACACCTTC,CASRKGQGSDGYTF
TRBV6-1,TRBD2,TRBJ2-2,many,TGTGCCAGCAGTTTACTAGCGCTAAACACCGGGGAGCTGTTTTTT,CASSLLALNTGELFF
TRBV29-1,NA,TRBJ1-2,NA,TGCAGCGTCCACCCGAATAACTATGGCTACACCTTC,CSVHPNNYGYTF
TRBV19,TRBD1,TRBJ2-1,few,TGTGCCAGTACCCTGACAGGGGACCGCTACAATGAGCAGTTCTTC,CASTLTGDRYNEQFF
TRBV20-1,TRBD2,TRBJ2-2,few,TGCAGTGCCTTAGCGGGAGGGCCGGTGGACACCGGGGAGCTGTTTTTT,CSALAGGPVDTGELFF